Presented here are 6 T cell receptor beta chains from one specimen sequenced in a study of identical twins. MiXCR was run by TCRdb on the 5' RACE reads, yielding one entry per CDR3 protein. Of a few hundred thousand distinct CDR3 sequences in the sample, about 12% were seen once. The sample was also reused in another study, on yellow fever vaccine responses in identical twins.

The sequencing input was CD8+ T cells sorted from blood. Receptor source: a woman aged 18-29 years in good health.

This clonotype has just a few counts. The chain employs TRBV28 and TRBJ2-7; D remains unclear. V lost 1 base and J 5 bases, leaving 21 bases between the germline ends. The CDR3 length is 17 residues. The germline gives CDR1 MDHEN, CDR2 SYDVKM. The chain's CDR3 is CASSLLSPSRRSHEQYF. DNA for the CDR3: TGTGCCAGCAGTTTATTAAGCCCCAGTCGAAGGTCCCACGAGCAGTACTTC.

V gene TRBV11-2 combines with J gene TRBJ2-1; D remains unclear. Trimming cost V 3 bases and J 8 bases, with 14 bases left between them. From germline, CDR1 is SGHAT and CDR2 FQNNGV. The CDR3 totals 14 residues. The CDR3 bases are TGTGCCAGCAGCTTTAGGTCCTATCCGGATGAGCAGTTCTTC. Protein: CASSFRSYPDEQFF.

This sequence joins TRBV15 and TRBJ1-2, with D hard to call. Trimming took off 5 bases at V and 8 bases at J, with 12 bases between the two ends. The CDR3 has 12 amino acids. Germline loops: CDR1 LNHNV, CDR2 YYDKDF (reference sequence). As DNA, the CDR3 is TGTGCCACCAGCGAAGGAGGCACCGGCTACACCTTC. Translated: CATSEGGTGYTF.

The CDR3 spells CATSDSDKENYGYTF. The DNA of the CDR3 is TGTGCCACCAGTGATTCGGACAAGGAAAACTATGGCTACACCTTC. The rearrangement joins TRBV24-1 to TRBJ1-2, with D possibly being TRBD1 (5 bases). The CDR3 runs 15 residues. Trimming took 2 bases from V and 2 from J, leaving 11 bases between them. Per germline, CDR1 KGHDR and CDR2 SFDVKD.

The J gene is TRBJ2-4, the V gene TRBV27, with D possibly being TRBD1 or TRBD2 (5 bases each). Germline V gives CDR1 MNHEY, CDR2 SMNVEV (reference sequence). Trimming cost V 2 bases and J 3 bases, with 14 bases left between them. The CDR3 runs 16 residues. CDR3 amino acids: CASSLTRDEGKNIQYF. The CDR3 bases are TGTGCCAGCAGTTTAACTAGGGACGAGGGCAAAAACATTCAGTACTTC.

This chain joins TRBV11-3 and TRBJ2-1; possible D gene TRBD2, 6 bases. Germline V gene sequence: CDR1 SGHNT, CDR2 YENEEA. The V end lost 3 bases, the J end lost 15 bases, and 18 bases lay between the germline ends. CDR3 length equals 13 residues. The CDR3 spells CASSFKEGGMGFF. DNA of the CDR3: TGTGCCAGCAGCTTCAAAGAGGGAGGCATGGGGTTCTTC.